This TCR beta chain stems from a study of cytomegalovirus exposure and HLA in healthy donors. On the study more broadly: Of over 350 genotyped donors, roughly 81% grouped in the Caucasian-associated ancestry cluster.

This PCR relied on a set of 60 Vbeta primers and 13 Jbeta primers. Only in-frame clones appear in the TCRdb table, and some are missing; sequencing was by immunoSEQ multiplex PCR. This repertoire shows approximately 120,000 clones, about two thirds found once; its top ten account for about 4.4%. CDR1 is SGDLS and CDR2 is YYNGEE in the germline V gene. The CDR3 extends over 14 amino acids. Between the trimmed V and J ends, which lost 4 bases and 4 bases, there was a span of 14 bases. Study-level points and caveats: TCR beta V segments were, for the most part, productive about 87% or about 30% of the time in an earlier analysis.

About this clone: Its antigen is not identified.

This sequence was found in a man aged 55 to 69 in good health and CMV-seropositive. V usage is TRBV9 and J usage is TRBJ2-5, with D possibly being TRBD1 (5 bases). Sequencing was done on a sample of PBMCs. The CDR3 sequence is CASSSPGGAETQYF. The CDR3 bases are TGTGCCAGCAGCTCGCCGGGTGGGGCAGAGACCCAGTACTTC.